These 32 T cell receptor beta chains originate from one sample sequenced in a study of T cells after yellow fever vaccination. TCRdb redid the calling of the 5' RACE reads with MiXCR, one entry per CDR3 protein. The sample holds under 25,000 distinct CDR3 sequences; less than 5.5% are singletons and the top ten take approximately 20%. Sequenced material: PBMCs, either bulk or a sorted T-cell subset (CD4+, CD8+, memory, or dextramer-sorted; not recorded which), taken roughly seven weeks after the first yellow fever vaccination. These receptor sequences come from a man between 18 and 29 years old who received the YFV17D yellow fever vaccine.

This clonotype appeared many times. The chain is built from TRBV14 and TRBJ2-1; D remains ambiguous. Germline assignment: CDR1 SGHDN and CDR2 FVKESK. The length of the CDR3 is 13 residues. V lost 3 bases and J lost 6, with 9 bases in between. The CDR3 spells CASSHYLGNEQFF. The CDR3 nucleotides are TGTGCCAGCAGCCATTACTTGGGCAATGAGCAGTTCTTC.

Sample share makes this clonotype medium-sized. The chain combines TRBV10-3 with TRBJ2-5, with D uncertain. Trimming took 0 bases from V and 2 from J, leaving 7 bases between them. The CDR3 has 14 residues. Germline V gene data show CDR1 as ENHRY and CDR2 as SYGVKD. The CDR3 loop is CAISESRTQETQYF. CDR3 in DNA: TGTGCCATCAGTGAGTCGCGGACGCAAGAGACCCAGTACTTC.

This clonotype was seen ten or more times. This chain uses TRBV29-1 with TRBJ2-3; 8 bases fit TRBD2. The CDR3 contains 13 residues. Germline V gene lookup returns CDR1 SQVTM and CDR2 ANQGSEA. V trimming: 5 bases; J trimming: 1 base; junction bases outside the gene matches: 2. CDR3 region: CSVRRGGTDTQYF. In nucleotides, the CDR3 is TGCAGCGTTAGGCGGGGGGGCACAGATACGCAGTATTTT.

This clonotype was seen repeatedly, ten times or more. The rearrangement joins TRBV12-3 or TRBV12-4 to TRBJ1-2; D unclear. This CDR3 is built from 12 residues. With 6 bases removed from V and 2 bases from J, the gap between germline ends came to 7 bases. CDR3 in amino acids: CASSPDNYGYTF. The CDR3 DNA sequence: TGTGCCAGCAGCCCGGACAACTATGGCTACACCTTC.

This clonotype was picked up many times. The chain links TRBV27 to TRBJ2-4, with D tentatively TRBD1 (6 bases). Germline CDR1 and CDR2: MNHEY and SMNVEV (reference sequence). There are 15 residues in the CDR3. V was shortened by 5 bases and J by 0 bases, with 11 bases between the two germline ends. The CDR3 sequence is CASSRNRVAKNIQYF. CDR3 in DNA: TGTGCCAGCAGTCGGAACAGGGTAGCCAAAAACATTCAGTACTTC.

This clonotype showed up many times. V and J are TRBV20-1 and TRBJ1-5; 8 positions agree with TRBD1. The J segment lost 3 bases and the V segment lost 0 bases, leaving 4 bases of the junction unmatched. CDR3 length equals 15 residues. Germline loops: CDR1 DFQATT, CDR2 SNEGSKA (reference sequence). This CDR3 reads CSARERDRFNQPQHF. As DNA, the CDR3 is TGCAGTGCTAGAGAAAGGGACAGGTTCAATCAGCCCCAGCATTTT.

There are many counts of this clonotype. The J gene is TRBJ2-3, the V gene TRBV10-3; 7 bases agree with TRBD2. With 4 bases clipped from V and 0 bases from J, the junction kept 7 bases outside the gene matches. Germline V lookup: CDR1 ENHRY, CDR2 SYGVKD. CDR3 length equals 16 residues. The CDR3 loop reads CAISGRSSGSTDTQYF. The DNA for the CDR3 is TGTGCCATCAGTGGCCGCTCTAGCGGCAGCACAGATACGCAGTATTTT.

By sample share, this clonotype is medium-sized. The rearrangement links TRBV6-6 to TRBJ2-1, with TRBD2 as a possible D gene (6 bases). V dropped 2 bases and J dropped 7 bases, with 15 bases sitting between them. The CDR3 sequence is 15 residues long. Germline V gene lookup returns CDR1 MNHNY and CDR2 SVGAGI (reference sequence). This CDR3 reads CASSYRGTTGNEQFF. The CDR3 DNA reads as TGTGCCAGCAGTTACCGGGGGACCACGGGGAATGAGCAGTTCTTC.

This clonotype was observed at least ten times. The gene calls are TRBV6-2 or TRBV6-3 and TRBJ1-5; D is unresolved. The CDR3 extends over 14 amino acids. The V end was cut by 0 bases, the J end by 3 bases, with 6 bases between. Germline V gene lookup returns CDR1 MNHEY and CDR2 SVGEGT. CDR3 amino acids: CASSYSQFNQPQHF. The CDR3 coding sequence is TGTGCCAGCAGTTACTCCCAGTTCAATCAGCCCCAGCATTTT.

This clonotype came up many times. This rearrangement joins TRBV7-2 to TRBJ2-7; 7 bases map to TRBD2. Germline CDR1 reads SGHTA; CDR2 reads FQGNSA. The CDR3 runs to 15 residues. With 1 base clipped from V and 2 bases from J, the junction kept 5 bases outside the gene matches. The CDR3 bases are TGTGCCAGCAGCTTAGGGGAGGGGTCGACCTACGAGCAGTACTTC. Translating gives CASSLGEGSTYEQYF.

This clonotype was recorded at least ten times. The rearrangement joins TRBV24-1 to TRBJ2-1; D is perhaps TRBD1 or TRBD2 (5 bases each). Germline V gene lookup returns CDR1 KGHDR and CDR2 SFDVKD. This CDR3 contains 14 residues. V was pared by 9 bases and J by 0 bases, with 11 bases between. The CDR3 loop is CATGDRSSYNEQFF. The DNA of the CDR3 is TGTGCCACCGGGGACCGCAGCTCCTACAATGAGCAGTTCTTC.

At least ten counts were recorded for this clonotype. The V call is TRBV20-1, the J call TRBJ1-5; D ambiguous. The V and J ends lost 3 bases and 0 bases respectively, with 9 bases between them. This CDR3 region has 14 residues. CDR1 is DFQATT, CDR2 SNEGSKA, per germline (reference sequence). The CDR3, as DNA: TGCAGTGCTAGCGTAGGCCCTAGCAATCAGCCCCAGCATTTT. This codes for CSASVGPSNQPQHF.

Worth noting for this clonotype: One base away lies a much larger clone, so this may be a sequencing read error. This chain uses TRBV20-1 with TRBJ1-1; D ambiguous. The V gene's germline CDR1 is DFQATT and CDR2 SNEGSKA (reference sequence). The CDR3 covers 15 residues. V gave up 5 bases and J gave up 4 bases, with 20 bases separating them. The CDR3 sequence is CSAGVGSAKTTEAFF. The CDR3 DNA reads TGCAGTGCTGGCGTCGGGTCGGCAAAGACCACTGAAGCTTTCTTT.

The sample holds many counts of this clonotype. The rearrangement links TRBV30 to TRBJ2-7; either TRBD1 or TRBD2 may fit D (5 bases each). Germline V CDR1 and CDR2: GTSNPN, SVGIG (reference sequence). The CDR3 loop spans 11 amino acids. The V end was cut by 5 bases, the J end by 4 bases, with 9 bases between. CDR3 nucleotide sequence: TGTGCCTGGGGGGACCTTTACGAGCAGTACTTC. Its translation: CAWGDLYEQYF.

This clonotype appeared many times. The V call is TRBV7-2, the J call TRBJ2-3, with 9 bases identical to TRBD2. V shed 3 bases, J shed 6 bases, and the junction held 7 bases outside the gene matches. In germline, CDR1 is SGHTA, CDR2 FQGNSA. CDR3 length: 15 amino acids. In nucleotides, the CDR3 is TGTGCCAGCAGCTTCTGGCGGGGGGGATCGGATACGCAGTATTTT. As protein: CASSFWRGGSDTQYF.

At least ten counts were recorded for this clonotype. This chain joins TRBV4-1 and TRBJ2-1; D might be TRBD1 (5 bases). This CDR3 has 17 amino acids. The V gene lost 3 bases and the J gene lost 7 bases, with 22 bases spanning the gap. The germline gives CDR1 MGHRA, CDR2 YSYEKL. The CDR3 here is CASSQSKGEGAVNEQFF. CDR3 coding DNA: TGCGCCAGCAGCCAGAGTAAAGGGGAAGGGGCGGTGAATGAGCAGTTCTTC.

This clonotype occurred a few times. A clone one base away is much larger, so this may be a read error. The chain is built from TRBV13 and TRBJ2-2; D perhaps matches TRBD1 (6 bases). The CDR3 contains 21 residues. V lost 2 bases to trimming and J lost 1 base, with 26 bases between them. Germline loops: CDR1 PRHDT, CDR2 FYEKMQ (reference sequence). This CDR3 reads CASSLSEPKPLTGQNTGELFF. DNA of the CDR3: TGTGCCAGCAGCTTATCGGAGCCTAAGCCATTGACAGGACAGAACACCGGGGAGCTGTTTTTT.

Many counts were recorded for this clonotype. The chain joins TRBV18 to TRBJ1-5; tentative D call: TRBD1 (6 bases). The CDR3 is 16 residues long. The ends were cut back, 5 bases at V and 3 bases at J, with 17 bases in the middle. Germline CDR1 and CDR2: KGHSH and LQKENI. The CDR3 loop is CASSTGGTNNNQPQHF. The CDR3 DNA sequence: TGTGCCAGCTCAACCGGGGGGACAAATAACAATCAGCCCCAGCATTTT.

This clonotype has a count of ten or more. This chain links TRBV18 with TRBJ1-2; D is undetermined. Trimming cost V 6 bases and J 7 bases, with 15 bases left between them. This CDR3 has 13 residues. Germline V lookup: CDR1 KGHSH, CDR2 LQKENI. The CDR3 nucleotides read TGTGCCAGCTCGCCCGGACGATTAAGTGGCTACACCTTC. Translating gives CASSPGRLSGYTF.

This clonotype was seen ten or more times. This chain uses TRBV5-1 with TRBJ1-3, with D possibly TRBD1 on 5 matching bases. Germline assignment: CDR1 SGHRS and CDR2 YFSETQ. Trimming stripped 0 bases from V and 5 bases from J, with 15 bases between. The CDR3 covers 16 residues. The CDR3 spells CASSLGPGPGRNTIYF. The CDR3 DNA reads TGCGCCAGCAGCTTGGGTCCGGGACCTGGCCGAAACACCATATATTTT.

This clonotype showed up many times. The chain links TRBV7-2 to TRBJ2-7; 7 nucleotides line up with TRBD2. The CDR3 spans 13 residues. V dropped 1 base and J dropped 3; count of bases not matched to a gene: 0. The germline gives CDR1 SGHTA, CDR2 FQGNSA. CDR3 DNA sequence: TGTGCCAGCAGCTTAGGGGGGGGCTACGAGCAGTACTTC. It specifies CASSLGGGYEQYF.

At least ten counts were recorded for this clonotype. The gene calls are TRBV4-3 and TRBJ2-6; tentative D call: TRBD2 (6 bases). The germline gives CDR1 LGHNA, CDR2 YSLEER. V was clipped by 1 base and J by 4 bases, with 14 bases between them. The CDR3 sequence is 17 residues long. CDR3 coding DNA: TGCGCCAGCAGCCAAGTACCTGGAGGGGACGGGGCCAACGTCCTGACTTTC. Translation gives CASSQVPGGDGANVLTF.

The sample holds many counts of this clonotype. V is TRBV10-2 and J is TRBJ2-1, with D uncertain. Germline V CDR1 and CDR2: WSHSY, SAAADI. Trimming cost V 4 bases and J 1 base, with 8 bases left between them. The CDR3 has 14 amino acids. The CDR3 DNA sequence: TGCGCCAGCAGTGCCGCTAGTTCCTACAATGAGCAGTTCTTC. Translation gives CASSAASSYNEQFF.

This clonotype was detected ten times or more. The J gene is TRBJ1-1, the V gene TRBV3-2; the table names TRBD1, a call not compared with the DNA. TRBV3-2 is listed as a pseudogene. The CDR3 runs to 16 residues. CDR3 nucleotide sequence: TGTGCCAGCAGCCAAGTAAACGCGGGACTGAACACTGAAGCTTTCTTT. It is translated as CASSQVNAGLNTEAFF.

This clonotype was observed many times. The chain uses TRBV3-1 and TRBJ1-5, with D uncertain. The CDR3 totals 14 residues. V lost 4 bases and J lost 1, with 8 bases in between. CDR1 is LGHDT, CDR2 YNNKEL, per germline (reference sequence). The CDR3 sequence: CASSLGWSNQPQHF. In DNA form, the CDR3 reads TGTGCCAGCAGCCTTGGGTGGAGCAATCAGCCCCAGCATTTT.

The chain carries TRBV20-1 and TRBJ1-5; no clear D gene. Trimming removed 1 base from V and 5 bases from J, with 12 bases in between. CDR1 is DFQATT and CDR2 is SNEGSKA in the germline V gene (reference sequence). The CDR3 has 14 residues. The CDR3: CSARAPGGYQPQHF. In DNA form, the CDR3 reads TGCAGTGCTAGAGCCCCGGGAGGGTATCAGCCCCAGCATTTT.

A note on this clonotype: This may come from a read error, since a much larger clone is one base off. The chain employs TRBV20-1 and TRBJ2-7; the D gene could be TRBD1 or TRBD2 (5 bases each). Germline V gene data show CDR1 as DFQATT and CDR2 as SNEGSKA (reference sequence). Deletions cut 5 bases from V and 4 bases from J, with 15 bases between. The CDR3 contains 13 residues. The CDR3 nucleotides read TGCAGTGCTGCGCTCCGGGACCCTTACGAGCAGTACTTC. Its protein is CSAALRDPYEQYF.

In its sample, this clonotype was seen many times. Here the CDR3 reads CASSQRDRGLWTEAFF. CDR3 DNA sequence: TGTGCCAGCAGCCAAAGGGACAGGGGTCTGTGGACTGAAGCTTTCTTT. V gene TRBV5-6 combines with J gene TRBJ1-1; 10 bases agree with TRBD1. From germline, CDR1 is SGHDT and CDR2 YYEEEE. The ends lost 4 bases at V and 5 bases at J; junction bases unmatched: 11. The CDR3 is 16 residues long.

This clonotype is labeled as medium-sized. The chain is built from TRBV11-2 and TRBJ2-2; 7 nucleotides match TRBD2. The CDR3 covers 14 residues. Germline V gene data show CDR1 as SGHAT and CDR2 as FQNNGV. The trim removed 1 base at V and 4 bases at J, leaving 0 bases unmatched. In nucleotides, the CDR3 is TGTGCCAGCAGCTTAGCGGGGGGCACCGGGGAGCTGTTTTTT. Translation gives CASSLAGGTGELFF.

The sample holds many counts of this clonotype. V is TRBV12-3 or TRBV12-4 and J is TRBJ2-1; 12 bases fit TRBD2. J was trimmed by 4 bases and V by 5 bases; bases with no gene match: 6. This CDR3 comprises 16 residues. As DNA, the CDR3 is TGTGCCAGCAGTCTTAGACTAGCGGGGGATTACAATGAGCAGTTCTTC. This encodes CASSLRLAGDYNEQFF.

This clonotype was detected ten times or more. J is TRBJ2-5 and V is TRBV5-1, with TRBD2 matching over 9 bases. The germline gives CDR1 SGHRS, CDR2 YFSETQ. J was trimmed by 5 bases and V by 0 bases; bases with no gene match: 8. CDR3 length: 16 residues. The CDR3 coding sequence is TGCGCCAGCAGCTTGGAGGGAGCTAGCGGGGCCGAGACCCAGTACTTC. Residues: CASSLEGASGAETQYF.

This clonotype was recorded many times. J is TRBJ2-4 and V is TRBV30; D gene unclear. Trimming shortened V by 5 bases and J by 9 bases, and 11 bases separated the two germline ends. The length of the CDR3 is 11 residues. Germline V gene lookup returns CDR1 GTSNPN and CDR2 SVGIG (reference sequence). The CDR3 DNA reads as TGTGCCTGGTCAGACTCGGCCATTCAGTACTTC. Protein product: CAWSDSAIQYF.